This T cell receptor beta chain is drawn from a study of cytomegalovirus exposure and HLA in healthy donors. Study-wide findings and caveats: Earlier findings revealed that most TCR beta V segments proved productive either about 90% or about 30% of the time. Associated with HLA alleles at 0.05 false discovery rate in a later analysis were fewer than 20,000 TCR beta sequences.

Note on this clone: Its antigen remains unidentified.

PCR employed 60 Vbeta and 13 Jbeta primers. Authors' data handling: There were about 80 million unique TCR beta chains by a later count, and some 11 million of them were shared. Profiling relied on immunoSEQ multiplex PCR, and the TCRdb table lists in-frame clones only, not all of them. The V and J calls and clone size were taken over from that table, and D and trimming were inferred from the DNA. The sample holds 250,000 or so clones, about 90% seen once. The receptor was derived from a girl aged 2-10 years in good health and CMV-seronegative. Sequenced input: PBMCs.

In nucleotides, the CDR3 is TGTGCCTGGAGTGTAAGTAAGACTACCAACCCCAATGAGCAGTTCTTC. It translates to CAWSVSKTTNPNEQFF. The rearrangement links TRBV30 to TRBJ2-1; D might be TRBD2 (5 bases). The CDR3 length is 16 residues. Germline V gene data show CDR1 as GTSNPN and CDR2 as SVGIG (reference sequence). Between the trimmed V and J ends, which lost 0 bases and 6 bases, there was a span of 18 bases.